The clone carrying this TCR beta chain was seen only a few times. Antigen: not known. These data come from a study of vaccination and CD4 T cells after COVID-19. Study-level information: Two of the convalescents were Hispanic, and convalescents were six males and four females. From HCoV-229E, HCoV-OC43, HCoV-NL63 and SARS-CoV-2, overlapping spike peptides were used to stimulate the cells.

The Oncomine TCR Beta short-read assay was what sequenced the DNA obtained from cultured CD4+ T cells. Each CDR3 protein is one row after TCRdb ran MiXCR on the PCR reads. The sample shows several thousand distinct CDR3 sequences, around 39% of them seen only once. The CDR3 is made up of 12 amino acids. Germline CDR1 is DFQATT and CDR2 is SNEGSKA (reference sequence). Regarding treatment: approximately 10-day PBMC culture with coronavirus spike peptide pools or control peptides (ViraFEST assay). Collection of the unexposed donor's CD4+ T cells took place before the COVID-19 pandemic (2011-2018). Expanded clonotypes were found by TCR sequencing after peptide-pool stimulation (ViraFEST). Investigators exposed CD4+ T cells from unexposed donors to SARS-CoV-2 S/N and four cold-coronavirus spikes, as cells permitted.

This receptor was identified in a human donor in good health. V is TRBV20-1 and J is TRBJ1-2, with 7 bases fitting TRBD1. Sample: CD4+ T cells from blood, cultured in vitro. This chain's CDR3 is CGAGTANYGYTF. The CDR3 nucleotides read TGCGGAGCCGGGACAGCAAACTATGGCTACACCTTC.